Presented here are 21 T cell receptor beta chains from one specimen sequenced in a study of cytomegalovirus exposure and HLA in healthy donors. Amplification used 60 Vbeta primers and 13 Jbeta primers. Profiling relied on immunoSEQ multiplex PCR, and the TCRdb table lists in-frame clones only, not all of them. This sample has about 64,000 clones, with around 77% found just once. The sequenced material came from PBMCs. Source of these receptors: a male donor in good health and CMV-seropositive.

This clone was seen more than once but under ten times. The J gene is TRBJ1-5, the V gene TRBV28; D is undetermined. Trimming cost V 3 bases and J 0 bases, with 6 bases left between them. Germline V lookup: CDR1 MDHEN, CDR2 SYDVKM. This CDR3 comprises 14 residues. This CDR3 reads CASSFQSSNQPQHF. In nucleotides, the CDR3 is TGTGCCAGCAGTTTTCAGTCTAGCAATCAGCCCCAGCATTTT.

V and J are TRBV10-2 and TRBJ2-5; 9 bases align to TRBD1. CDR1 is WSHSY, CDR2 SAAADI, per germline. This CDR3 is built from 13 residues. V was clipped by 10 bases and J by 6 bases; unmatched bases: 9. CDR3 sequence reads: CATLQQGAKTQYF. CDR3 in DNA: TGCGCCACCCTACAACAGGGGGCGAAGACCCAGTACTTC.

This chain joins TRBV21-1 and TRBJ2-7; TRBD1 is the table's D call and was not checked against the DNA. TRBV21-1 is a recognized pseudogene. The CDR3 sequence is 14 residues long. The CDR3 sequence: CASSILQSRYEQYF. DNA for the CDR3: TGTGCCAGCAGCATTTTACAGTCGCGCTACGAGCAGTACTTC.

This clone has just one count. The chain joins TRBV6-6 to TRBJ2-7, with unresolved D. Germline V gene data show CDR1 as MNHNY and CDR2 as SVGAGI (reference sequence). The CDR3 spans 12 residues. The V and J ends lost 0 bases and 3 bases respectively, with 3 bases between them. CDR3 DNA sequence: TGTGCCAGCAGTTACTCACTCTACGAGCAGTACTTC. Translation gives CASSYSLYEQYF.

With respect to this clone: Within the sample, other DNA sequences also encode this same CDR3. DNA for the CDR3: TGTGCCAGCTCACCAAGAGGGAACACTGAAGCTTTCTTT. The encoded protein is CASSPRGNTEAFF. The chain is built from TRBV18 and TRBJ1-1, with no clear D. Germline-derived CDR1 and CDR2 are KGHSH and LQKENI. The V end was cut by 2 bases, the J end by 1 base, with 5 bases between. The CDR3 is made up of 13 amino acids. Based on the CDR3 plus reference TRBV18 and TRBJ1-1, the full variable domain is NAGVMQNPRHLVRRRGQEARLRCSPMKGHSHVYWYRQLPEEGLKFMVYLQKENIIDESGMPKERFSAEFPKEGPSILRIQQVVRGDSAAYFCASSPRGNTEAFFGQGTRLTVV.

The chain links TRBV6-5 to TRBJ1-1, with TRBD1 as a possible D gene (6 bases). The CDR3 runs 15 residues. From germline, CDR1 is MNHEY and CDR2 SVGAGI. V shed 0 bases and J shed 2 bases, with 10 bases lying between them. The CDR3 DNA follows: TGTGCCAGCAGTTACTCGCTGGGGGCAAACACTGAAGCTTTCTTT. This codes for CASSYSLGANTEAFF.

This clone has a handful of counts. The chain recombines TRBV2 with TRBJ1-3, with D perhaps matching TRBD1 (6 bases). Trimming cost V 2 bases and J 7 bases, with 12 bases left between them. Per germline, CDR1 SNHLY and CDR2 FYNNEI. This CDR3 contains 14 residues. The CDR3 reads CASSERGAWNTIYF. The CDR3 region has the DNA TGTGCCAGCAGTGAACGGGGGGCATGGAACACCATATATTTT.

As DNA, the CDR3 is TGCGCCAGCAGCCTCAGGGGGCCAGGCCTGAACACTGAAGCTTTCTTT. Encoded protein: CASSLRGPGLNTEAFF. This chain links TRBV5-1 with TRBJ1-1, with 8 bases that match TRBD1. The V segment lost 4 bases and the J segment 0 bases; nucleotides outside the gene matches: 8. Germline V gene lookup returns CDR1 SGHRS and CDR2 YFSETQ. The CDR3 runs to 16 residues.

There are a few counts of this clone. The chain couples TRBV7-2 to TRBJ1-5; a weak D match, TRBD1 (6 bases). The CDR3 sequence is 19 residues long. The germline CDR1 and CDR2 sequences are SGHTA and FQGNSA. The V gene lost 5 bases and the J gene lost 0 bases, with 23 bases spanning the gap. CDR3 region: CASSGGGLGGSYSNQPQHF. CDR3 DNA sequence: TGTGCCAGCAGCGGGGGGGGGTTGGGGGGCTCGTATAGCAATCAGCCCCAGCATTTT.

The chain recombines TRBV10-2 with TRBJ1-5; possible D gene TRBD1, 6 bases. The germline V gene encodes CDR1 WSHSY and CDR2 SAAADI. V lost 1 base and J lost 2, with 9 bases in between. The CDR3 loop spans 15 amino acids. The CDR3 coding sequence is TGCGCCAGCAGTGAGTTTCACAGGGGCAATCAGCCCCAGCATTTT. It translates to CASSEFHRGNQPQHF.

V and J are TRBV4-3 and TRBJ2-3, with D maybe TRBD1 (6 bases). There are 14 residues in the CDR3. V dropped 3 bases and J dropped 4 bases, with 11 bases sitting between them. Germline V CDR1 and CDR2: LGHNA, YSLEER. CDR3 sequence reads: CASSQGHGADTQYF. The CDR3 DNA reads TGCGCCAGCAGCCAGGGACACGGGGCAGATACGCAGTATTTT.

V usage is TRBV7-6 and J usage is TRBJ2-3, with TRBD2 matching 8 bases. This CDR3 is 15 amino acids long. Germline values: CDR1 SGHVS, CDR2 FNYEAQ. With 5 bases clipped from V and 6 bases from J, the junction kept 10 bases outside the gene matches. As DNA, the CDR3 is TGTGCCAGCAGCGGATACGGGGGGGCTGAGGATACGCAGTATTTT. It is translated as CASSGYGGAEDTQYF.

V and J are TRBV6-4 and TRBJ2-3, with TRBD2 matching over 8 bases. CDR3 length equals 15 residues. V lost 6 bases, J lost 6 bases, and 11 bases stayed unmatched. In germline, CDR1 is MRHNA, CDR2 SNTAGT. CDR3 residues: CASSPSLAAPDTQYF. The CDR3, as DNA: TGTGCCAGCAGCCCGTCACTAGCGGCCCCGGATACGCAGTATTTT.

The chain links TRBV5-1 to TRBJ2-3; D gene ambiguous. Trimming cost V 9 bases and J 0 bases, with 14 bases left between them. The CDR3 length is 14 residues. Germline values: CDR1 SGHRS, CDR2 YFSETQ. The CDR3 nucleotides read TGCGCCACCTCGCCGGGTTGGAGCACAGATACGCAGTATTTT. Its protein is CATSPGWSTDTQYF.

This clone was counted only a few times. The chain employs TRBV6-6 and TRBJ2-5, with 8 bases matching TRBD1. The CDR3 is 15 residues long. V lost 2 bases and J lost 2; bases outside the gene matches: 4. The germline gives CDR1 MNHNY, CDR2 SVGAGI (reference sequence). Here the CDR3 DNA reads TGTGCCAGCAGTTACGGACAGGGTAGGCAAGAGACCCAGTACTTC. This sequence encodes CASSYGQGRQETQYF.

The chain carries TRBV7-8 and TRBJ2-7; TRBD1 matches 11 bases. This CDR3 spans 15 amino acids. The germline CDR1 and CDR2 sequences are SGHVS and FQNEAQ. V was clipped by 5 bases and J by 3 bases; unmatched bases: 6. CDR3 sequence reads: CASSLRTGGFYEQYF. The DNA for the CDR3 is TGTGCCAGCAGCCTACGGACAGGGGGCTTCTACGAGCAGTACTTC.

This rearrangement joins TRBV5-6 to TRBJ1-1; unclear D gene. The CDR3 spans 12 residues. V was shortened by 0 bases and J by 5 bases, with 5 bases between the two germline ends. The germline V gene encodes CDR1 SGHDT and CDR2 YYEEEE. CDR3 in DNA: TGTGCCAGCAGCTTGGCCCAGACTGAAGCTTTCTTT. Its translation is CASSLAQTEAFF. Looking up the rest from reference TRBV5-6 and TRBJ1-1 gives the full variable domain: DAGVTQSPTHLIKTRGQQVTLRCSPKSGHDTVSWYQQALGQGPQFIFQYYEEEERQRGNFPDRFSGHQFPNYSSELNVNALLLGDSALYLCASSLAQTEAFFGQGTRLTVV.

This sequence joins TRBV29-1 and TRBJ1-1; 9 positions agree with TRBD1. After removal of 6 bases from V and 6 bases from J, the junction contained 5 bases not matched to a gene. This CDR3 contains 12 residues. Germline V lookup: CDR1 SQVTM, CDR2 ANQGSEA. The CDR3 bases are TGCAGCGTCGCGACAGGGGGAGCTGAAGCTTTCTTT. Its protein product is CSVATGGAEAFF.

In this sample, this clone turned up a few times. The gene calls are TRBV4-1 and TRBJ1-6; 9 bases line up with TRBD1. With 3 bases clipped from V and 6 bases from J, the junction kept 6 bases outside the gene matches. This CDR3 is built from 16 residues. The germline V gene encodes CDR1 MGHRA and CDR2 YSYEKL. The CDR3: CASSHLPGQGNSPLHF. The CDR3 DNA reads TGCGCCAGCAGCCATCTACCGGGACAGGGTAATTCACCCCTCCACTTT.

V gene TRBV19 combines with J gene TRBJ1-2; 7 bases align to TRBD1. J gave up 6 bases and V 3 bases, and 13 bases lay outside the gene matches. Germline V gives CDR1 LNHDA, CDR2 SQIVND (reference sequence). The CDR3 is made up of 16 amino acids. The CDR3 protein is CASSIPGQLLPHGYTF. The CDR3 region has the DNA TGTGCCAGTAGTATTCCGGGACAGCTTCTTCCCCATGGCTACACCTTC.

The chain couples TRBV4-3 to TRBJ2-1; TRBD2 matches 8 bases. The CDR3 extends over 19 amino acids. The germline CDR1 and CDR2 sequences are LGHNA and YSLEER. With 6 bases clipped from V and 4 bases from J, the junction kept 20 bases outside the gene matches. CDR3 nucleotides: TGCGCCAGCAGTCCAAGTCACCTCGGGGGCGGGGGGCCTTACAATGAGCAGTTCTTC. Translation gives CASSPSHLGGGGPYNEQFF.